The text below deals with one T cell receptor beta chain. The germline V and J ends were trimmed by 5 bases and 4 bases, with 14 bases remaining between them. Germline V gene lookup returns CDR1 SQVTM and CDR2 ANQGSEA. The CDR3 is 13 residues long. The data derive from a study of blood T cell repertoires in COVID-19. Study in general: The analysed material was cDNA or gDNA that came from T cells, B-cell-depleted T cells, or PBMCs.

Authors' methods: Amplification from reference gene primers served as the basis for estimated nucleated cell counts. Profiled with immunoSEQ multiplex PCR; TCRdb holds only in-frame clones, not every one. V and J calls and clone size follow that table, whereas D and trimming were derived from the DNA. The sample consists of around 84,000 clones, more than 85% of them appearing once. V gene TRBV29-1 combines with J gene TRBJ1-1; D is unclear. This receptor was taken from an elderly man with active or convalescent COVID-19. Sequenced sample: peripheral blood. In nucleotides, the CDR3 is TGCAGCGTTTGGAGGGAAGTCGGCACTGAAGCTTTCTTT. Translation gives CSVWREVGTEAFF. The variable domain in full, completed from reference TRBV29-1 and TRBJ1-1, reads SAVISQKPSRDICQRGTSLTIQCQVDSQVTMMFWYRQQPGQSLTLIATANQGSEATYESGFVIDKFPISRPNLTFSTLTVSNMSPEDSSIYLCSVWREVGTEAFFGQGTRLTVV.